The T cell receptor (beta chain) described here comes from a study of cytotoxic CD8 clonotypes in ibrutinib-treated CLL. Study results and caveats: Treatment left the uncommon public clonotypes either contracted or stable in frequency. Clonality measured at baseline exceeded age-matched healthy donors, tracking circulating CD8+ T-cell counts.

As concerns this clone: Antigen unknown.

Profiled with immunoSEQ multiplex PCR; TCRdb holds only in-frame clones, not every one. The sample carries approximately 280,000 clones, around 77% recorded once. Germline V gene lookup returns CDR1 SGDLS and CDR2 YYNGEE. With 2 bases clipped from V and 3 bases from J, the junction kept 8 bases outside the gene matches. CDR3 length: 16 residues. The TCR comes from a human donor with chronic lymphocytic leukemia. This chain links TRBV9 with TRBJ2-7, with 10 bases identical to TRBD2. The specimen was PBMCs, collected at disease progression, from a patient treated with ibrutinib. CDR3 in DNA: TGTGCCAGCAGCGTGAATAGCGGGGGGATGGTCTACGAGCAGTACTTC. This translates into CASSVNSGGMVYEQYF. Supplemented by reference TRBV9 and TRBJ2-7, the full variable domain reads DSGVTQTPKHLITATGQRVTLRCSPRSGDLSVYWYQQSLDQGLQFLIQYYNGEERAKGNILERFSAQQFPDLHSELNLSSLELGDSALYFCASSVNSGGMVYEQYFGPGTRLTVT.